This T cell receptor (beta chain) originates from a study of cytomegalovirus exposure and HLA in healthy donors. Study-level background: From HLA-typed donors, an early data release held tens of millions of unique TCRs.

General study points: An analysis was carried out later, and it reportedly showed fewer N-insertions in an Asian-associated ancestry cluster than the approximately 680-donor mean. The CMV antigen specificity of a few CMV-associated chains was confirmed through in vitro analysis.

CDR1 and CDR2 (germline): SGHVS, FNYEAQ. Losses at the gene ends were 8 bases for V and 2 bases for J; bases not matched to a gene: 12. This CDR3 is built from 17 residues. The donors, nominally healthy at sampling, likely had unrecorded immune exposures. Concerning this clone itself: Antigen specificity is unknown.

PCR used 60 Vbeta primers and 13 Jbeta primers. Profiled with immunoSEQ multiplex PCR; TCRdb holds only in-frame clones, not every one. The data contain some 180,000 clones, about 80% of them seen just once; the ten biggest clones take up about 1.9%. The sequencing input was PBMCs. The chain has TRBV7-6 and TRBJ1-4; 9 positions agree with TRBD1. This clonotype was sampled from a woman between 25 and 40 years old in good health and CMV-seronegative. The CDR3 here is CASAGGQGRATNEKLFF. CDR3 nucleotides: TGTGCCAGCGCAGGGGGACAGGGACGGGCGACTAATGAAAAACTGTTTTTT.